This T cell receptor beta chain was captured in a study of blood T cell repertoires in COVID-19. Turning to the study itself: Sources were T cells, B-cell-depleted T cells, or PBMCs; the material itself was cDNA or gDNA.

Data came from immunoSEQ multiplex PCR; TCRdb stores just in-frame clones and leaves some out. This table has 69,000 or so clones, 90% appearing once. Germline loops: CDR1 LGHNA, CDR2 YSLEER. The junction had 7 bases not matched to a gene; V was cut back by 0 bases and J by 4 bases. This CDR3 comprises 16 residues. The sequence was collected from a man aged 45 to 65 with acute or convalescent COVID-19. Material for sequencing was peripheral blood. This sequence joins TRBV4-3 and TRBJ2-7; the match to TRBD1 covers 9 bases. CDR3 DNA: TGCGCCAGCAGCCAAGACCAGGAGACAGGGGGGTACGAGCAGTACTTC. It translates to CASSQDQETGGYEQYF.